The present entry profiles one T cell receptor beta chain with its context. The antigen remains unidentified. This record comes from a study of blood T cells in healthy people across ages. Whole-study results and caveats: A strong correlation between TCR beta diversity and naive T cell percentage was seen. Age showed a roughly linear inverse relationship with TCR beta diversity per million T cells.

Together with a sample-barcoded 5' primer, a J-beta primer mix was included in a second PCR lasting about 6 to 11 cycles. TCRdb passed the 5' RACE reads through MiXCR, listing each CDR3 protein once. The repertoire holds 800,000 or so distinct CDR3 sequences, with around 62% as singletons. The CDR3 runs to 14 residues. Germline CDR1 reads SQVTM; CDR2 reads ANQGSEA. Collection of 8.5 to 10 milliliters of peripheral blood was performed for each donor. Extraction of total RNA produced a minimum of 5 micrograms from each sample. Sample: blood. The genes are TRBV29-1 and TRBJ2-4; D is tentatively TRBD1 or TRBD2 (6 bases each). The end of the DNA aligns better with TRBJ2-5, so the J call may be wrong. This clonotype originated in a man aged 25-45 years in good health. CDR3 nucleotides: TGCAGCGTTGTAGGGGGGCTGTACCAAGAGACCCAGTACTTC. As protein: CSVVGGLYQETQYF.